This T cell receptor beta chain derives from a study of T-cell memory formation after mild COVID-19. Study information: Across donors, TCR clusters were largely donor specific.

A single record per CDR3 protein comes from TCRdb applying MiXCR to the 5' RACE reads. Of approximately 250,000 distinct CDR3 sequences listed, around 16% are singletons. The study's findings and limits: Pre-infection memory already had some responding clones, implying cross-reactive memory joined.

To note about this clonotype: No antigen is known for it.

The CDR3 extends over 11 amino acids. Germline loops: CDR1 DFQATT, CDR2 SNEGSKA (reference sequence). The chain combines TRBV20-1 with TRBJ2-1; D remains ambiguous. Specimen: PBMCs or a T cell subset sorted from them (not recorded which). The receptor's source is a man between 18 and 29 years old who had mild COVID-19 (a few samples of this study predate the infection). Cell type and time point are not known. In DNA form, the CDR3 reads TGCAGCGGGCTACTCTACAATGAGCAGTTCTTC. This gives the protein CSGLLYNEQFF.